The 8 T cell receptor beta chains listed next were all sequenced from one sample in a study of cytomegalovirus exposure and HLA in healthy donors. Measured with immunoSEQ multiplex PCR; TCRdb has only the in-frame clones, and not every one. In the table there are more than 95,000 clones, 86% of which are singletons. The sequenced sample consisted of PBMCs. The receptors were sampled from a man younger than 30 in good health and CMV-seronegative.

The V gene is TRBV19, the J gene TRBJ1-5; possible D gene TRBD1, 5 bases. V lost 3 bases to trimming and J lost 12 bases, with 9 bases between them. Germline CDR1 reads LNHDA; CDR2 reads SQIVND (reference sequence). This CDR3 comprises 11 residues. CDR3 sequence reads: CASSIGGYQHF. DNA of the CDR3: TGTGCCAGTAGTATCGGGGGTTACCAGCATTTT. Full variable domain (remainder filled in from reference TRBV19 and TRBJ1-5): DGGITQSPKYLFRKEGQNVTLSCEQNLNHDAMYWYRQDPGQGLRLIYYSQIVNDFQKGDIAEGYSVSREKKESFPLTVTSAQKNPTAFYLCASSIGGYQHFGDGTRLSIL.

V gene TRBV9 combines with J gene TRBJ1-5, with 7 bases matching TRBD1. J lost 1 base, V lost 2 bases, and 9 bases had no gene match. Germline loops: CDR1 SGDLS, CDR2 YYNGEE. The CDR3 totals 17 residues. CDR3 coding DNA: TGTGCCAGCAGCGTGGGCGGGACAGCCGAGAGCAATCAGCCCCAGCATTTT. As protein: CASSVGGTAESNQPQHF. The complete variable domain, with remaining parts taken from reference TRBV9 and TRBJ1-5, reads DSGVTQTPKHLITATGQRVTLRCSPRSGDLSVYWYQQSLDQGLQFLIQYYNGEERAKGNILERFSAQQFPDLHSELNLSSLELGDSALYFCASSVGGTAESNQPQHFGDGTRLSIL.

V usage is TRBV6-1 and J usage is TRBJ2-1; D may be TRBD2 (5 bases). The CDR3 loop spans 14 amino acids. Trimming pared 4 bases from V and 6 bases from J, leaving 13 bases between. Germline values: CDR1 MNHNS, CDR2 SASEGT. The CDR3 DNA reads as TGTGCCAGCAGTGCCCGGGGAGTGGGCAATGAGCAGTTCTTC. It yields the protein CASSARGVGNEQFF.

There are a few counts of this clone. The chain links TRBV4-1 to TRBJ1-3, with 9 positions matching TRBD1. CDR1 is MGHRA and CDR2 is YSYEKL in the germline V gene. V was clipped by 3 bases and J by 4 bases; unmatched bases: 4. The CDR3 runs 15 residues. CDR3 DNA sequence: TGCGCCAGCAGCCAGCCGGACAGGGGAGGAAACACCATATATTTT. Protein sequence: CASSQPDRGGNTIYF.

This chain joins TRBV5-1 and TRBJ2-3; possibly TRBD1 for D (5 bases). Germline CDR1 reads SGHRS; CDR2 reads YFSETQ. Between the trimmed V and J ends, which lost 5 bases and 6 bases, there was a span of 19 bases. This CDR3 spans 15 amino acids. The CDR3 DNA is TGCGCCAGCAGTATCGTAGCACCCCCAGGGGATACGCAGTATTTT. Protein sequence: CASSIVAPPGDTQYF.

The CDR3 region is CASRTSGSDTQYF. For the CDR3, the DNA is TGTGCCAGCCGGACTAGCGGGTCGGATACGCAGTATTTT. The V gene is TRBV6-6, the J gene TRBJ2-3, with 11 bases matching TRBD2. The CDR3 is made up of 13 amino acids. Trimming at V came to 8 bases and at J to 6 bases, leaving 4 bases not matched to a gene. CDR1 MNHNY and CDR2 SVGAGI come from the germline V gene (reference sequence).

This rearrangement joins TRBV30 to TRBJ2-7, with D perhaps TRBD1 (6 bases). The length of the CDR3 is 11 residues. V dropped 3 bases and J dropped 4 bases, with 7 bases sitting between them. CDR1 is GTSNPN, CDR2 SVGIG, per germline (reference sequence). This chain's CDR3 is CAWSTGYEQYF. CDR3 nucleotides: TGTGCCTGGAGCACAGGGTACGAGCAGTACTTC.

Only one count was recorded for this clone. The chain couples TRBV2 to TRBJ2-5, with a possible D match to TRBD1 (6 bases). The CDR3 extends over 13 amino acids. The V gene lost 6 bases and the J gene lost 4 bases, with 12 bases spanning the gap. The germline CDR1 and CDR2 sequences are SNHLY and FYNNEI. The CDR3 nucleotides are TGTGCCAGCAGGACACAGGGAGTAGAGACCCAGTACTTC. This codes for CASRTQGVETQYF.